This is a list of T cell receptor beta chains from one sample in a study of cytomegalovirus exposure and HLA in healthy donors. Using immunoSEQ multiplex PCR, the repertoire was profiled, and TCRdb retains in-frame clones only, with some absent. This sample has about 130,000 clones, with roughly nine tenths found just once. Sequenced input: PBMCs. These receptors all come from a woman aged 18-29 years in good health and CMV-seropositive. Both conserved end residues are part of each CDR3. D genes are given only for firm matches. Some rows have no size entry. The others give once, few or many, or a class for an expanded clone.

abundance	v_gene	j_gene	d_gene	CDR3aa	CDR3nt
NA	TRBV30	TRBJ2-3	NA	CAWSPRGRVTTDTQYF	TGTGCCTGGAGTCCAAGAGGCAGGGTAACCACAGATACGCAGTATTTT
NA	TRBV9	TRBJ2-1	NA	CASSVDLASGNEQFF	TGTGCCAGCAGCGTAGATCTAGCATCGGGCAATGAGCAGTTCTTC
once	TRBV9	TRBJ1-2	NA	CASSGLQGRGYTF	TGTGCCAGCAGCGGTCTGCAGGGTCGTGGCTACACCTTC
NA	TRBV4-3	TRBJ2-1	NA	CASSQWTESNEQFF	TGCGCCAGCAGCCAATGGACTGAGTCCAATGAGCAGTTCTTC
NA	TRBV6-1	TRBJ1-2	NA	CASRLTDTTYGYTF	TGTGCCAGCAGGTTGACAGATACGACTTATGGCTACACCTTC
NA	TRBV5-8	TRBJ2-1	TRBD1	CASSYDRVREQFF	TGTGCCAGCAGCTACGACAGGGTGAGGGAGCAGTTCTTC
NA	TRBV9	TRBJ2-4	NA	CASSVESGAPAKNIQYF	TGTGCCAGCAGCGTAGAGTCTGGGGCCCCGGCCAAAAACATTCAGTACTTC
NA	TRBV2	TRBJ2-2	NA	CASSQDVGELFF	TGTGCCAGCAGTCAGGATGTCGGGGAGCTGTTTTTT
NA	TRBV4-1	TRBJ2-7	NA	CASSQVGAGEEQYF	TGCGCCAGCAGCCAAGTCGGGGCAGGGGAAGAGCAGTACTTC
few	TRBV30	TRBJ1-5	NA	CAWSPSQGPQHF	TGTGCCTGGAGTCCATCCCAGGGGCCCCAGCATTTT
NA	TRBV5-4	TRBJ1-6	NA	CASSLDSSYNSPLHF	TGTGCCAGCAGCTTGGACAGCTCCTATAATTCACCCCTCCACTTT
NA	TRBV29-1	TRBJ1-2	NA	CSVDRLGYGYTF	TGCAGCGTTGACAGGCTGGGCTATGGCTACACCTTC
NA	TRBV4-3	TRBJ2-3	NA	CASSQGSGNTQYF	TGCGCCAGCAGCCAAGGGAGCGGCAATACGCAGTATTTT
NA	TRBV28	TRBJ2-7	NA	CASMQGSLPYEQYF	TGTGCCAGCATGCAGGGCTCCCTTCCGTACGAGCAGTACTTC
once	TRBV6-5	TRBJ2-5	TRBD2	CASSYGTSVETQYF	TGTGCCAGCAGTTACGGGACTAGCGTCGAGACCCAGTACTTC
NA	TRBV27	TRBJ2-2	TRBD2	CASKDGTSHHGELFF	TGTGCCAGCAAAGACGGGACTAGCCATCACGGGGAGCTGTTTTTT
NA	TRBV13	TRBJ2-1	TRBD2	CASSPPLAGGRNEQFF	TGTGCCAGCAGCCCACCCCTAGCGGGGGGGCGCAATGAGCAGTTCTTC
NA	TRBV7-6	TRBJ2-2	NA	CASSLAAGGELFF	TGTGCCAGCAGCTTAGCGGCAGGAGGGGAGCTGTTTTTT
NA	TRBV30	TRBJ2-5	TRBD2	CAWSKITGLAGKETQYF	TGTGCCTGGAGCAAGATTACTGGACTAGCGGGGAAAGAGACCCAGTACTTC
NA	TRBV11-3	TRBJ2-1	NA	CASSLDSGYNEQFF	TGTGCCAGCAGCTTAGATTCAGGCTACAATGAGCAGTTCTTC
NA	TRBV11-2	TRBJ1-6	NA	CASSLDGRVKSPLHF	TGTGCCAGCAGCTTAGATGGCAGGGTGAAATCACCCCTCCACTTT
NA	TRBV28	TRBJ1-6	NA	CASRRASTLYSPLHF	TGTGCCAGCAGGCGGGCCTCAACACTATATTCACCCCTCCACTTT
few	TRBV25-1	TRBJ1-1	NA	CASAYLNTEAFF	TGTGCCAGCGCCTACTTGAACACTGAAGCTTTCTTT
NA	TRBV2	TRBJ1-2	NA	CASSERHSNYGYTF	TGTGCCAGCAGTGAAAGACATTCTAACTATGGCTACACCTTC
NA	TRBV5-4	TRBJ2-2	NA	CASSDFQNGELFF	TGTGCCAGCAGCGATTTTCAGAACGGGGAGCTGTTTTTT
NA	TRBV19	TRBJ2-3	NA	CASSIGVHYTDTQYF	TGTGCCAGTAGTATAGGAGTGCACTACACAGATACGCAGTATTTT
NA	TRBV6-6	TRBJ2-7	TRBD1	CASSSPGQGSYEQYF	TGTGCCAGCAGTTCGCCGGGACAGGGCTCCTACGAGCAGTACTTC
NA	TRBV4-1	TRBJ1-1	NA	CASSQYAGLTEAFF	TGCGCCAGCAGCCAATATGCAGGGCTCACTGAAGCTTTCTTT
NA	TRBV19	TRBJ1-6	TRBD1	CASTTTTGGNSPLHF	TGTGCCAGTACCACGACGACAGGGGGAAATTCACCCCTCCACTTT
NA	TRBV15	TRBJ1-1	NA	CATSEQSTEAFF	TGTGCCACCAGCGAACAGAGCACTGAAGCTTTCTTT
NA	TRBV10-3	TRBJ2-7	NA	CAIGSRSSYEQYF	TGTGCCATCGGCTCCAGGTCCTCCTACGAGCAGTACTTC
NA	TRBV5-4	TRBJ1-4	NA	CASSSHRGAGEKLFF	TGTGCCAGCAGCTCCCATCGGGGGGCGGGTGAAAAACTGTTTTTT
NA	TRBV28	TRBJ1-2	NA	CASSSGANYGYTF	TGTGCCAGCAGTTCAGGGGCCAACTATGGCTACACCTTC
NA	TRBV12-5	TRBJ2-5	TRBD2	CASGLVLTGGTETQYF	TGTGCTAGTGGTTTGGTACTAACCGGGGGGACGGAGACCCAGTACTTC
NA	TRBV11-2	TRBJ2-1	TRBD2	CASSLVLAGNEQFF	TGTGCCAGCAGCTTAGTACTAGCGGGCAATGAGCAGTTCTTC
NA	TRBV7-9	TRBJ1-3	NA	CASSLGSLGSGNTIYF	TGTGCCAGCAGCTTAGGATCTTTGGGCAGTGGAAACACCATATATTTT
once	TRBV30	TRBJ2-5	NA	CAWSLTVFGLGQETQYF	TGTGCCTGGAGCCTAACGGTTTTCGGACTGGGACAAGAGACCCAGTACTTC
NA	TRBV6-5	TRBJ1-1	NA	CACRFSRTTEAFF	TGTGCCTGTCGCTTTAGTCGAACTACTGAAGCTTTCTTT
once	TRBV6-5	TRBJ1-1	NA	CASSYGGGPEAFF	TGTGCCAGCAGTTACGGTGGAGGGCCTGAAGCTTTCTTT
NA	TRBV19	TRBJ1-1	NA	CASSIIRSPMNTEAFF	TGTGCCAGTAGTATTATTCGGAGCCCCATGAACACTGAAGCTTTCTTT
NA	TRBV7-8	TRBJ2-7	TRBD1	CASSLPHGQGPLMFYEQYF	TGTGCCAGCAGCTTACCCCATGGACAGGGGCCTTTAATGTTCTACGAGCAGTACTTC
NA	TRBV28	TRBJ1-2	NA	CASSRDYGYTF	TGTGCCAGCAGCAGGGACTATGGCTACACCTTC
NA	TRBV19	TRBJ1-2	NA	CASSTVTGLNYGYTF	TGTGCCAGTAGTACCGTCACAGGGTTGAACTATGGCTACACCTTC
NA	TRBV12-5	TRBJ1-2	TRBD1	CASAVGQGANYGYTF	TGTGCTAGTGCAGTAGGACAGGGAGCTAACTATGGCTACACCTTC
NA	TRBV4-3	TRBJ2-1	TRBD2	CASSHDGGFSYNEQFF	TGCGCCAGCAGCCACGACGGGGGGTTCTCCTACAATGAGCAGTTCTTC
NA	TRBV7-9	TRBJ2-5	NA	CASSPPAGETQYF	TGTGCCAGCAGCCCGCCGGCGGGAGAGACCCAGTACTTC
NA	TRBV7-8	TRBJ2-1	NA	CASSHRRGRRGHPNEQFF	TGTGCCAGCAGCCACCGCCGGGGGAGGCGGGGGCACCCCAATGAGCAGTTCTTC
NA	TRBV5-4	TRBJ2-3	TRBD2	CASSLNMAGGLAPTDTQYF	TGTGCCAGCAGCTTGAACATGGCGGGGGGGCTTGCGCCGACAGATACGCAGTATTTT
NA	TRBV6-5	TRBJ1-2	TRBD1	CASSYSTGGPYGYTF	TGTGCCAGCAGTTACTCGACAGGGGGCCCCTATGGCTACACCTTC